These 25 T cell receptor beta chains came from one sample sequenced in a study of human T cells and chemical hapten exposure. Time point denoted: patch test 3, about 24 weeks after DPC sensitization. Treatment here: therapeutic diphenylcyclopropenone sensitization with weekly scalp DPC. Before extraction, the whole blood was not fractionated, and total RNA was taken from it. Via MiXCR, TCRdb re-called the RACE reads, giving one row per CDR3 protein. The repertoire includes tens of thousands of distinct CDR3 sequences, more than 8% of them detected once, and roughly 27% sits in the top ten. Sequences were derived from whole blood, sampled in connection with sensitization to the hapten diphenylcyclopropenone (DPC). The receptor source for this set is a middle-aged man with alopecia areata. Some clones in this sample may be carry-over from other donors' samples.

Ten or more counts support this clonotype. The chain joins TRBV7-8 to TRBJ2-7; either TRBD1 or TRBD2 may fit D (5 bases each). The CDR3 totals 14 residues. Germline V lookup: CDR1 SGHVS, CDR2 FQNEAQ. V shed 5 bases and J shed 7 bases, with 18 bases lying between them. CDR3 bases: TGTGCCAGCAGCCCCGGGGTTGGGGGAAGTGAGCAGTACTTC. This gives the protein CASSPGVGGSEQYF.

This clonotype showed up just a few times. The chain has TRBV27 and TRBJ2-1, with D possibly being TRBD1 (6 bases). Germline CDR1 MNHEY, CDR2 SMNVEV (reference sequence). The V and J ends lost 5 bases and 2 bases respectively, with 13 bases between them. The CDR3 sequence is 15 residues long. As DNA, the CDR3 is TGTGCCAGCAGTAAACAGGGAGTCGCCTACAATGAGCAGTTCTTC. Encoded protein: CASSKQGVAYNEQFF.

This clonotype was seen a handful of times. The genes are TRBV4-2 and TRBJ2-1; 14 nucleotides match TRBD2. Unmatched junction bases numbered 20, after V lost 2 bases and J lost 2 bases. The V gene's germline CDR1 is LGHNA and CDR2 YNFKEQ. There are 23 residues in the CDR3. CDR3 bases: TGTGCCAGCAGCCAACCCGGACTAGCGGGAGGACCCCGGGGATATGTGACCTACAATGAGCAGTTCTTC. This gives the protein CASSQPGLAGGPRGYVTYNEQFF.

The gene calls are TRBV28 and TRBJ2-1, with a possible D match to TRBD2 (6 bases). Germline CDR1 is MDHEN and CDR2 is SYDVKM. The CDR3 totals 15 residues. Deletions cut 6 bases from V and 6 bases from J, with 18 bases between. CDR3 DNA sequence: TGTGCCAGCAGGAACGGGGGTTTATTAGTCAATGAGCAGTTCTTC. Its protein product is CASRNGGLLVNEQFF.

Ten or more counts support this clonotype. The CDR3 DNA sequence: TGTGCCAGCAGCAAGGCCACAGGGGGCGTCTATGGCTACACCTTC. Its translation is CASSKATGGVYGYTF. The chain uses TRBV7-2 and TRBJ1-2; TRBD1 matches 9 bases. CDR1 is SGHTA, CDR2 FQGNSA, per germline. V lost 5 bases and J lost 4; bases outside the gene matches: 8. The CDR3 sequence is 15 residues long.

This clonotype has a count of ten or more. The CDR3 coding sequence is TGCAGTGCTAGTGATGAACTAGCGGGAGGGCCGGTTTACAATGAGCAGTTCTTC. This codes for CSASDELAGGPVYNEQFF. The chain couples TRBV20-1 to TRBJ2-1; 13 bases fit TRBD2. CDR1 and CDR2 from the germline V gene are DFQATT and SNEGSKA (reference sequence). The CDR3 spans 18 residues. Germline trimming cut 3 bases from V and 4 bases from J; bases unmatched to any gene: 12.

The chain joins TRBV20-1 to TRBJ1-1; D is unresolved. Between the trimmed V and J ends, which lost 6 bases and 1 base, there was a span of 6 bases. Per germline, CDR1 DFQATT and CDR2 SNEGSKA (reference sequence). The CDR3 contains 11 residues. In DNA form, the CDR3 reads TGCAGTGCCTGGACGAACACTGAAGCTTTCTTT. Translating gives CSAWTNTEAFF.

This clonotype was seen at least ten times. CDR3 in DNA: TGTGCCTGGAGGCTCGTTAGAAGCGCAAACTCCTACAATGAGCAGTTCTTC. Translation: CAWRLVRSANSYNEQFF. The chain employs TRBV30 and TRBJ2-1; the D is unclear. The length of the CDR3 is 17 residues. Looked up from germline, CDR1 is GTSNPN and CDR2 is SVGIG (reference sequence). The V gene lost 3 bases and the J gene lost 0 bases, with 18 bases spanning the gap.

This clonotype was observed many times. The chain joins TRBV20-1 to TRBJ2-5; the D is unclear. V was shortened by 8 bases and J by 4 bases, with 17 bases between the two germline ends. CDR1 and CDR2 from the germline V gene are DFQATT and SNEGSKA (reference sequence). The CDR3 consists of 13 residues. The CDR3 DNA reads TGCAGTTTTGGGCGCGCCGATCTAGAGACCCAGTACTTC. Translation gives CSFGRADLETQYF.

In its sample, this clonotype was seen a few times. The J gene is TRBJ2-5, the V gene TRBV20-1, with 8 bases that match TRBD2. This CDR3 is 17 amino acids long. Germline CDR1 and CDR2: DFQATT and SNEGSKA (reference sequence). Unmatched junction bases numbered 13, after V lost 3 bases and J lost 1 base. CDR3: CSASAPRTSGVQETQYF. The CDR3 nucleotides are TGCAGTGCTAGCGCTCCCCGAACTAGCGGAGTCCAAGAGACCCAGTACTTC.

In its sample, this clonotype was seen a few times. V and J are TRBV27 and TRBJ1-1, with D possibly matching TRBD1 (6 bases). The CDR3 runs to 13 residues. The V gene's germline CDR1 is MNHEY and CDR2 SMNVEV (reference sequence). Deletions cut 5 bases from V and 7 bases from J, with 14 bases between. The CDR3 sequence: CASSPPGHLEAFF. The DNA of the CDR3 is TGTGCCAGCAGTCCGCCGGGACATCTTGAAGCTTTCTTT.

This clonotype showed up just a few times. Here the CDR3 reads CASSKDREGNEQFF. The DNA of the CDR3 is TGCGCCAGCAGCAAGGACAGGGAGGGCAATGAGCAGTTCTTC. The V gene is TRBV5-1, the J gene TRBJ2-1; possibly TRBD1 for D (8 bases). V was shortened by 4 bases and J by 6 bases, with 14 bases between the two germline ends. The CDR3 contains 14 residues. From germline, CDR1 is SGHRS and CDR2 YFSETQ.

In its sample, this clonotype was seen many times. CDR3 coding DNA: TGTGCCAGCAGTTTAGGCGGAGCGGGAGGGCCCTACGAGCAGTACTTC. Translated, it gives CASSLGGAGGPYEQYF. This sequence joins TRBV12-3 or TRBV12-4 and TRBJ2-7; 10 bases align to TRBD2. V gave up 1 base and J gave up 2 bases; unmatched junction bases: 5. The CDR3 is 16 residues long.

This clonotype came up many times. J is TRBJ1-1 and V is TRBV7-2; D call uncertain. Trimming cost V 2 bases and J 3 bases, with 7 bases left between them. Germline V gene sequence: CDR1 SGHTA, CDR2 FQGNSA. This CDR3 comprises 13 residues. Here the CDR3 reads CASSLHMDTEAFF. The CDR3 DNA sequence: TGTGCCAGCAGCTTACATATGGACACTGAAGCTTTCTTT.

This clonotype was seen many times. This rearrangement joins TRBV7-6 to TRBJ2-1, with 9 bases lining up with TRBD2. Germline V CDR1 and CDR2: SGHVS, FNYEAQ. Losses at the gene ends were 5 bases for V and 5 bases for J; bases not matched to a gene: 7. CDR3 length: 15 residues. CDR3 sequence: CASSQGAGGNNEQFF. The CDR3 region has the DNA TGTGCCAGCAGCCAAGGTGCGGGGGGGAACAATGAGCAGTTCTTC.

In its sample, this clonotype was seen many times. The chain couples TRBV4-2 to TRBJ2-7, with D perhaps TRBD1 (5 bases). The CDR3 consists of 14 residues. Germline values: CDR1 LGHNA, CDR2 YNFKEQ. The V end was cut by 1 base, the J end by 1 base, with 8 bases between. The CDR3 loop reads CASSQGGQSYEQYF. The CDR3 bases are TGTGCCAGCAGCCAAGGGGGCCAGTCCTACGAGCAGTACTTC.

The sample holds many counts of this clonotype. The CDR3 loop reads CASSRPGLEQFF. The CDR3 region has the DNA TGTGCCAGCAGCCGGCCGGGACTAGAGCAGTTCTTC. The gene calls are TRBV7-2 and TRBJ2-1, with TRBD2 identical over 7 bases. CDR3 length equals 12 residues. The trim removed 5 bases at V and 10 bases at J, leaving 5 bases unmatched. Looked up from germline, CDR1 is SGHTA and CDR2 is FQGNSA.

This clonotype was recorded a few times. The chain recombines TRBV5-1 with TRBJ2-1; 8 bases align to TRBD1. CDR1 and CDR2 from the germline V gene are SGHRS and YFSETQ. This CDR3 spans 16 amino acids. Unmatched junction bases numbered 4, after V lost 0 bases and J lost 2 bases. DNA of the CDR3: TGCGCCAGCAGCTTGGACGGACAGGGCGCCTACAATGAGCAGTTCTTC. Protein: CASSLDGQGAYNEQFF. The complete variable domain, with remaining parts taken from reference TRBV5-1 and TRBJ2-1, reads KAGVTQTPRYLIKTRGQQVTLSCSPISGHRSVSWYQQTPGQGLQFLFEYFSETQRNKGNFPGRFSGRQFSNSRSEMNVSTLELGDSALYLCASSLDGQGAYNEQFFGPGTRLTVL.

This rearrangement joins TRBV29-1 to TRBJ2-7; 7 nucleotides align to TRBD1. This CDR3 region has 13 residues. CDR1 and CDR2 from the germline V gene are SQVTM and ANQGSEA. Losses at the gene ends were 7 bases for V and 6 bases for J; bases not matched to a gene: 12. In DNA, the CDR3 is TGCAGCGCCCGGACAGGCCCAGACCGCGAGCAGTACTTC. This encodes CSARTGPDREQYF.

This clonotype was observed at least ten times. The chain links TRBV6-5 to TRBJ2-7; 7 positions agree with TRBD1. CDR1 MNHEY and CDR2 SVGAGI come from the germline V gene. The V and J ends lost 0 bases and 3 bases, in that order; junction bases with no gene match: 11. The CDR3 sequence is 17 residues long. CDR3 amino acids: CASSYSRGQIQFYEQYF. The CDR3 nucleotides are TGTGCCAGCAGTTACTCGAGGGGGCAGATCCAATTCTACGAGCAGTACTTC.

This clonotype appeared many times. The chain combines TRBV6-5 with TRBJ1-1; D ambiguous. The CDR3 length is 13 residues. The germline CDR1 and CDR2 sequences are MNHEY and SVGAGI. V was shortened by 5 bases and J by 4 bases, with 11 bases between the two germline ends. Here the CDR3 reads CASSAPGATEAFF. The CDR3 DNA is TGTGCCAGCAGTGCCCCGGGCGCCACTGAAGCTTTCTTT.

A few counts support this clonotype. The chain uses TRBV20-1 and TRBJ2-1; D is ambiguous. Trimming pared 7 bases from V and 6 bases from J, leaving 19 bases between. The CDR3 runs 14 residues. From germline, CDR1 is DFQATT and CDR2 SNEGSKA (reference sequence). CDR3 sequence reads: CSVGSGRLSNEQFF. CDR3 in DNA: TGCAGTGTGGGGTCCGGACGTCTCAGCAATGAGCAGTTCTTC.

This clonotype was counted ten times or more. The CDR3 loop is CSVETDRGTGELFF. CDR3 sequence (DNA): TGCAGCGTTGAAACCGACAGGGGGACCGGGGAGCTGTTTTTT. The chain carries TRBV29-1 and TRBJ2-2; 9 bases agree with TRBD1. The CDR3 extends over 14 amino acids. The V segment lost 2 bases and the J segment 5 bases; nucleotides outside the gene matches: 3. CDR1 and CDR2 (germline): SQVTM, ANQGSEA.

In this sample, this clonotype turned up many times. The chain has TRBV28 and TRBJ1-4; D is possibly TRBD1 (5 bases). This CDR3 comprises 17 residues. CDR1 is MDHEN, CDR2 SYDVKM, per germline. V lost 6 bases, J lost 8 bases, and 25 bases lay in between. CDR3 sequence: CASSPILTARAGEKLFF. Written as DNA, the CDR3 is TGTGCCAGCAGCCCTATCTTGACAGCCCGGGCAGGGGAAAAACTGTTTTTT.

This clonotype was detected ten times or more. This chain connects TRBV28 to TRBJ2-2, with D possibly being TRBD2 (5 bases). The V gene lost 8 bases and the J gene lost 7 bases, with 20 bases spanning the gap. Germline V gives CDR1 MDHEN, CDR2 SYDVKM. The CDR3 extends over 15 amino acids. This CDR3 reads CASLSRGSANGELFF. Written as DNA, the CDR3 is TGTGCCAGCCTTTCTCGGGGTAGCGCAAACGGGGAGCTGTTTTTT.